One T cell receptor (beta chain) is described in this entry. Its target is not known. This entry belongs to a study of CD4 T cells in relation to SARS-CoV-2 and coronaviruses. As for the study in general: ViraFEST: roughly 9-day antigen culture of PBMCs, then TCR beta CDR3 sequencing. General study points: According to naive versus memory sequencing, detected responses are memory recall, not newly primed.

Germline V CDR1 and CDR2: GTSNPN, SVGIG (reference sequence). This CDR3 is built from 13 residues. The V end lost 0 bases, the J end lost 4 bases, and 10 bases lay between the germline ends. Measured with immunoSEQ multiplex PCR; TCRdb has only the in-frame clones, and not every one. The sample contains 35,000 to 45,000 clones, around three quarters of which appear only once. CD4 enrichment then naive enrichment separated naive from memory CD4+ cells. Naive or memory CD4+ cells were cultured 1:1 with T cell-depleted PBMCs plus CEF. The clonotype originates from an adult with COVID-19. Sequences were obtained from memory CD4+ T cells from PBMCs, cultured in vitro. The chain couples TRBV30 to TRBJ2-7; D is perhaps TRBD1 (8 bases). In DNA form, the CDR3 reads TGTGCCTGGAGTGTACAGGGGGGGTACGAGCAGTACTTC. Protein sequence: CAWSVQGGYEQYF. The full variable domain, completed using reference TRBV30 and TRBJ2-7, is SQTIHQWPATLVQPVGSPLSLECTVEGTSNPNLYWYRQAAGRGLQLLFYSVGIGQISSEVPQNLSASRPQDRQFILSSKKLLLSDSGFYLCAWSVQGGYEQYFGPGTRLTVT.